The clone carrying this TCR beta chain was counted once. Germline V gene data show CDR1 as MGHRA and CDR2 as YSYEKL. The CDR3 runs to 13 residues. With 0 bases removed from V and 5 bases from J, the gap between germline ends came to 4 bases. Seattle's enrolled individuals joined amid active infection and were then monitored longitudinally. This record belongs to a study of blood T cell repertoires in COVID-19. In the study overall: Sources were T cells, B-cell-depleted T cells, or PBMCs; the material itself was cDNA or gDNA.

In the authors' methods: Amplification of reference gene primers provided the estimated nucleated cell counts. Assay used: immunoSEQ multiplex PCR; TCRdb lists only in-frame clones, some missing. V and J calls and clone size are given by that table; D and trimming were obtained from the DNA. The table shows some 180,000 clones, with approximately 80% occurring only once. Sequenced sample: peripheral blood. The chain carries TRBV4-1 and TRBJ2-2; no firm D call. The clonotype was recovered from a woman in her thirties or forties with COVID-19, enrolled during active disease. As DNA, the CDR3 is TGCGCCAGCAGCCAAGATGAGACCGGGGAGCTGTTTTTT. Amino acids: CASSQDETGELFF.